The rows below give T cell receptor beta chains drawn from one sample of a study of shared clonotypes between healthy human individuals. Assay used: immunoSEQ multiplex PCR; TCRdb lists only in-frame clones, some missing. The sample includes about 2.4 million clones, approximately 93% seen only once; the top ten take around 0.4%. Sequencing was performed on naive CD4+ T cells from PBMCs. These receptors were collected from a man in his late teens or twenties in good health. Some clones in this sample may be carry-over from other donors' samples. Each CDR3 is given with its conserved first and last residue.

TRBV6-1 | CASSPHGDRNGYTF
TRBV28 | CASSDHRGTGELFF
TRBV5-8 | CASSLRDRAYNEQFF
TRBV5-4 | CASSLSAGVFGEQFF
TRBV29-1 | CSVALPTGADTQYF
TRBV7-9 | CASSLIAGDEQYF
TRBV11-3 | CASSLGSVGGEQFF
TRBV5-1 | CASSPTGDANTGELFF
TRBV10-2 | CASSEAIAGNKETQYF
TRBV6-1 | CASSHGLASPYEQYF
TRBV28 | CASAGYEKLFF
TRBV10-3 | CAIRDRGGRETQYF
TRBV5-4 | CASSVRGVTGTDTQYF
TRBV2 | CASRTGTGNEKLFF
TRBV10-3 | CAISELGTGLQETQYF